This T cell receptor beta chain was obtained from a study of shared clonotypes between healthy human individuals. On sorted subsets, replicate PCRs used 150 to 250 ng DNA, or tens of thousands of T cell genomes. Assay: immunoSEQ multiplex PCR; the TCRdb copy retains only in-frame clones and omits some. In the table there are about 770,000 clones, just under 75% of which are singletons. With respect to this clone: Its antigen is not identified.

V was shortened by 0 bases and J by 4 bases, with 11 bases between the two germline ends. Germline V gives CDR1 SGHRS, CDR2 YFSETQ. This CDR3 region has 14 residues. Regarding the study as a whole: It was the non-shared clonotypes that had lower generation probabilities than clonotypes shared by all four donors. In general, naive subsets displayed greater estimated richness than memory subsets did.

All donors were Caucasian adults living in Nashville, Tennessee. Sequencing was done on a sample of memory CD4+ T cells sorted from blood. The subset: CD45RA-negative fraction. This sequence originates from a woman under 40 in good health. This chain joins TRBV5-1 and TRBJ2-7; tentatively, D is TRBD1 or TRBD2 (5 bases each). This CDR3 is CASSLAPGRYEQYF. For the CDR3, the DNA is TGCGCCAGCAGCTTGGCCCCAGGGAGATACGAGCAGTACTTC.